The source of this TCR beta chain is a study of cytomegalovirus exposure and HLA in healthy donors. Whole-study findings and limits: The authors listed 150 to 200 TCR beta chains as cytomegalovirus-associated. In vitro, three CMV-associated chains proved specific for CMV antigens. The finding came from a later analysis; first-cohort TCR clusters tended to co-occur in the 90 to 150 validation repertoires. Reported results showed that the classifier diagnosed cytomegalovirus status with high specificity and sensitivity.

Concerning this clone itself: Antigen: not known.

The assay was immunoSEQ multiplex PCR, and TCRdb's table has in-frame clones only and misses some. The sample yields about 280,000 clones, 85% to 90% seen once. V dropped 5 bases and J dropped 6; count of bases not matched to a gene: 3. This CDR3 region has 14 residues. Germline CDR1 is PRHDT and CDR2 is FYEKMQ (reference sequence). The rearrangement uses TRBV13 and TRBJ1-6, with 8 bases fitting TRBD1. The receptor comes from a woman between 18 and 29 years old in good health and CMV-seronegative. The sample consisted of PBMCs. The CDR3 DNA reads TGTGCCAGCAGCCCGGACAGGGCTAATTCACCCCTCCACTTT. It translates to CASSPDRANSPLHF.